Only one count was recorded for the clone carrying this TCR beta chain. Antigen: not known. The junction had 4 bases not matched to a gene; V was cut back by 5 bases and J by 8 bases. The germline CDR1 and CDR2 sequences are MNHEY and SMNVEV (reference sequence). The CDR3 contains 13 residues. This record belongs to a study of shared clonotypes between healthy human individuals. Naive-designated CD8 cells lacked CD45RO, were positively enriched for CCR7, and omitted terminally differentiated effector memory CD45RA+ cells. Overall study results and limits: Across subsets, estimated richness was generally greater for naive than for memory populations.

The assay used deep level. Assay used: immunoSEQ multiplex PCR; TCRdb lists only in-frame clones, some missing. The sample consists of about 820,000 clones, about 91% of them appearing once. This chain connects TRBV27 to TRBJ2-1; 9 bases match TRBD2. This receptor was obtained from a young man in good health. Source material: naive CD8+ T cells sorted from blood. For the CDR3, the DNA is TGTGCCAGCAGTGGGGGACTAGCACATGAGCAGTTCTTC. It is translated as CASSGGLAHEQFF.